The clone carrying this T cell receptor (beta chain) was detected many times. Its specificity is not known. Template switching added a universal primer site, and cDNA bore unique molecular identifiers. TCRdb passed the 5' RACE reads through MiXCR, listing each CDR3 protein once. The sample contains 550,000 to 700,000 distinct CDR3 sequences, more than 9% of which appear only once. The sample comes from a study of identical twins. General study results and limits: Researchers caution that invariant MAIT and iNKT cells could partly confound zero-insertion analyses. A lower insertion count was a feature of abundant cord blood beta clonotypes, with no such feature in memory repertoires.

This CDR3 has 16 residues. V lost 1 base to trimming and J lost 4 bases, with 14 bases between them. Germline CDR1 is SGHDN and CDR2 is FVKESK. This sample also appeared in a second study, on yellow fever vaccine responses in identical twins.

This sequence was found in a woman between 18 and 29 years old in good health. Sequencing input: PBMCs. J is TRBJ2-1 and V is TRBV14, with D tentatively TRBD1 (5 bases). The CDR3 DNA sequence: TGTGCCAGCAGCCAAGTTGCAGGGTTGAGGTACAATGAGCAGTTCTTC. This gives the protein CASSQVAGLRYNEQFF.